The 9 T cell receptor beta chains below all came from one sample that was sequenced in a study of metastatic and nonmetastatic thyroid tumors. The entire patient cohort was treatment-naive prior to thyroid surgery. TCRdb re-analyzed the PCR reads using MiXCR. The data hold about 38,000 clones, with around 43% observed a single time. Specimen: tumor tissue. The receptors were gathered from a male donor with papillary thyroid cancer or a benign thyroid nodule (not recorded which). Some clones in this sample may be carry-over from other donors' samples.

The J gene is TRBJ2-1, the V gene TRBV2; 7 positions match TRBD2. CDR1 SNHLY and CDR2 FYNNEI come from the germline V gene. CDR3 length: 14 amino acids. With V trimmed by 7 bases and J by 0 bases, 3 bases remained unmatched. As DNA, the CDR3 is TGTGCCAGCAAAGGCGGGAGCTCCTACAATGAGCAGTTCTTC. Encoded protein: CASKGGSSYNEQFF. The whole variable domain, filled in from reference TRBV2 and TRBJ2-1, reads EPEVTQTPSHQVTQMGQEVILRCVPISNHLYFYWYRQILGQKVEFLVSFYNNEISEKSEIFDDQFSVERPDGSNFTLKIRSTKLEDSAMYFCASKGGSSYNEQFFGPGTRLTVL.

This clone appeared a few times. The chain joins TRBV6-1 to TRBJ1-2; D is uncertain. V was trimmed by 8 bases and J by 0 bases, leaving 16 bases between them. Germline loops: CDR1 MNHNS, CDR2 SASEGT. The CDR3 extends over 15 amino acids. CDR3 region: CASGDSGTANYGYTF. CDR3 DNA sequence: TGTGCCAGCGGAGATTCAGGCACAGCTAACTATGGCTACACCTTC.

The V and J genes are TRBV7-8 and TRBJ2-3; D not resolved. Germline V gene lookup returns CDR1 SGHVS and CDR2 FQNEAQ. This CDR3 comprises 15 residues. V gave up 3 bases and J gave up 4 bases, with 14 bases separating them. The CDR3 DNA is TGTGCCAGCAGCTTCTCGAGGACCCGGCCAGATACGCAGTATTTT. This sequence encodes CASSFSRTRPDTQYF.

This sequence joins TRBV6-5 and TRBJ1-5; D gene unclear. Germline V gives CDR1 MNHEY, CDR2 SVGAGI. Trimming left V 2 bases short and J 5 bases short, with 10 bases between. The CDR3 is 14 amino acids. The CDR3 sequence is CASSYVIRDQPQHF. CDR3 bases: TGTGCCAGCAGTTACGTGATAAGGGATCAGCCCCAGCATTTT.

The rearrangement joins TRBV6-1 to TRBJ1-1; tentatively, D is TRBD1 (6 bases). V was trimmed by 4 bases and J by 4 bases, leaving 22 bases between them. CDR1 is MNHNS, CDR2 SASEGT, per germline. This CDR3 spans 17 amino acids. The CDR3 DNA reads TGTGCCAGCAGTGTAAGAGGGGTGCGGGGGGCTGGCACTGAAGCTTTCTTT. Protein: CASSVRGVRGAGTEAFF.

This clone has more than one count but fewer than ten. The chain couples TRBV6-1 to TRBJ2-7; 11 bases map to TRBD1. This CDR3 spans 14 amino acids. Germline V lookup: CDR1 MNHNS, CDR2 SASEGT. The V gene end was trimmed by 6 bases and the J gene end by 4 bases; junction bases not matched to a gene: 5. The CDR3 sequence: CASSPGQGAYEQYF. CDR3 coding DNA: TGTGCCAGCAGCCCAGGACAGGGGGCATACGAGCAGTACTTC.

The genes are TRBV5-1 and TRBJ2-3; possible D gene TRBD1, 6 bases. Per the germline V gene, CDR1 is SGHRS and CDR2 is YFSETQ. Between the trimmed V and J ends, which lost 0 bases and 2 bases, there was a span of 10 bases. CDR3 size: 15 residues. Here the CDR3 DNA reads TGCGCCAGCAGCTTGGAACAGGGATACACAGATACGCAGTATTTT. It encodes CASSLEQGYTDTQYF.

This chain links TRBV11-1 with TRBJ2-3; D is ambiguous. The CDR3 contains 12 residues. The germline V and J ends were trimmed by 5 bases and 14 bases, with 17 bases remaining between them. Germline CDR1 is SGHAT and CDR2 is FQDESV (reference sequence). The CDR3 sequence is CASSAGTRRWYF. The CDR3 region has the DNA TGTGCCAGCAGCGCCGGTACACGAAGGTGGTATTTT.

This chain uses TRBV10-1 with TRBJ2-1, with no clear D. V lost 5 bases and J lost 5, with 10 bases in between. CDR1 and CDR2 (germline): WNHNN, SYGVQD (reference sequence). The CDR3 runs to 13 residues. CDR3 nucleotides: TGCGCCAGCAGTCTCGTTGGGGACAATGAGCAGTTCTTC. Translating it yields CASSLVGDNEQFF.